This T cell receptor (beta chain) is from a study of T cell changes during pregnancy in multiple sclerosis (dated by TCRdb to about 2019). Looking at the study overall: Changes in the T cell repertoire over the course of pregnancy were examined in this study in women with multiple sclerosis.

The CDR1 and CDR2 encoded by the germline V gene (reference sequence) are MNHEY and SMNVEV. V and J are truncated by 1 base and 6 bases respectively, leaving an intervening sequence of 13 bases. Its CDR3 holds 14 amino acids, cysteine through phenylalanine. Kept here is only the CDR3 DNA, which spans 42 bases and is read in frame from base 1. With respect to this clone: Its antigen is still unknown. Per-nucleotide qualities are absent, and no much larger clonotype sits a single base away.

Libraries were built with the immunoSEQ multiplex PCR assay. Imported from immuneACCESS, the table was reduced by TCRdb to in-frame sequences with V and J called. These copies leave out some clones; in studies compared against another copy, an unresolved V gene accounts for under half, and the cause of the remainder is not known. This sample holds roughly 42,000 clones; 90% were observed only once. The ten largest account for about 6.7% of the sample. Here the chain combines TRBV27 and TRBJ2-7, and TRBD1 may be the D gene, going by 6 matching bases. The input for sequencing was CD8+ T cells from peripheral blood mononuclear cells, taken in the third trimester of pregnancy. This clonotype was sampled from a female donor with multiple sclerosis, enrolled in a pregnancy study. For the CDR3, the sequence is CASSLFRGSGEQYF. The nucleotide sequence reads TGTGCCAGCAGTTTATTCAGGGGTTCAGGCGAGCAGTACTTC.